Below are 2 T cell receptor beta chains sequenced from a single sample in a study of response to subunit inactivated influenza vaccine. TCRdb redid the calling of the RT-PCR reads with MiXCR, one entry per CDR3 protein. This sample has about 500,000 distinct CDR3 sequences, with more than 15% found just once. The sample in question was CD4+ T cells sorted from PBMCs, obtained around 25 months after vaccination. All receptors come from a man aged 45 to 75 who received an inactivated influenza vaccine.

This clonotype came up a few times. This chain uses TRBV7-9 with TRBJ2-3; no definite D call. Trimming removed 5 bases from V and 1 base from J, with 10 bases in between. The CDR3 length is 14 residues. Looked up from germline, CDR1 is SEHNR and CDR2 is FQNEAQ (reference sequence). CDR3 bases: TGTGCCAGCAGCCCGGCCATCGGCACAGATACGCAGTATTTT. Translating gives CASSPAIGTDTQYF. Together with reference TRBV7-9 and TRBJ2-3, the CDR3 gives the full variable domain: DTGVSQNPRHKITKRGQNVTFRCDPISEHNRLYWYRQTLGQGPEFLTYFQNEAQLEKSRLLSDRFSAERPKGSFSTLEIQRTEQGDSAMYLCASSPAIGTDTQYFGPGTRLTVL.

This clonotype was seen more than once but under ten times. CDR3 amino acids: CASSEATSSTDTQYF. The CDR3 nucleotides are TGCGCCAGCTCGGAGGCTACATCTAGCACAGATACGCAGTATTTT. The V and J genes are TRBV5-1 and TRBJ2-3, with D maybe TRBD2 (5 bases). Trimming pared 7 bases from V and 0 bases from J, leaving 15 bases between. The CDR3 totals 15 residues. The germline V gene has CDR1 SGHRS and CDR2 YFSETQ.